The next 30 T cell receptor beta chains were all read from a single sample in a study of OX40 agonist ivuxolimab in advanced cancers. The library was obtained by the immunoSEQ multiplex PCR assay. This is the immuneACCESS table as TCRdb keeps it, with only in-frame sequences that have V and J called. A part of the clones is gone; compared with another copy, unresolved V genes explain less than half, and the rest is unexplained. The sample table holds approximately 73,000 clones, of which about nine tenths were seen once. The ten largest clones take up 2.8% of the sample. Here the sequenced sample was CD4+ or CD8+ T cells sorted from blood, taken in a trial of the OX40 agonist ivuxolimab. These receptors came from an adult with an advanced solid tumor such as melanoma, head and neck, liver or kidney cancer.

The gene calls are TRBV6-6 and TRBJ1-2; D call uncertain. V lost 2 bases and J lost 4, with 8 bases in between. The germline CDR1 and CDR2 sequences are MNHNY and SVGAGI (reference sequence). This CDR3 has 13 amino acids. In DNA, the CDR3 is TGTGCCAGCAGTTACGCTCAGCCCTATGGCTACACCTTC. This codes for CASSYAQPYGYTF.

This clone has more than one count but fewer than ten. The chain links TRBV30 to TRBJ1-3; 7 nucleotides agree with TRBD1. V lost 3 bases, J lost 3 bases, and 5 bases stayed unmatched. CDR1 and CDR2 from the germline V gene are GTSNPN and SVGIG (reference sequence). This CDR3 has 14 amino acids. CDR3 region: CAWRVQGFGNTIYF. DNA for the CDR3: TGTGCCTGGAGGGTACAGGGGTTTGGAAACACCATATATTTT.

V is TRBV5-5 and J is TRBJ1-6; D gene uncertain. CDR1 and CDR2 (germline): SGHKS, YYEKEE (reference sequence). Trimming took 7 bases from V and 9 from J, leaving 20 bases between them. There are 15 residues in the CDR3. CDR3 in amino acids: CASVSSGNSVSPLHF. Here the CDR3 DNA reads TGTGCCAGCGTATCATCGGGGAATTCCGTTTCACCCCTCCACTTT. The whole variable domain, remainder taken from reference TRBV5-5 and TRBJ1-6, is DAGVTQSPTHLIKTRGQQVTLRCSPISGHKSVSWYQQVLGQGPQFIFQYYEKEERGRGNFPDRFSARQFPNYSSELNVNALLLGDSALYLCASVSSGNSVSPLHFGNGTRLTVT.

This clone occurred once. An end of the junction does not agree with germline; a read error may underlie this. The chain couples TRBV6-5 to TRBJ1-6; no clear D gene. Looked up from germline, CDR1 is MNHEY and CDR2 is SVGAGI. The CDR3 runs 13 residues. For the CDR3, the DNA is TGTGCCAGCAGTGAAATCTATGATTCACCCCTCCACTTT. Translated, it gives CASSEIYDSPLHF.

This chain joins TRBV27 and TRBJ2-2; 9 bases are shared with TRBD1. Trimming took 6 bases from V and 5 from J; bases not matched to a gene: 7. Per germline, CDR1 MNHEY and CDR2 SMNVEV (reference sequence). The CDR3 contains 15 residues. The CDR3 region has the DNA TGTGCCAGCAGAGTACCGGGACAGGGTACCGGGGAGCTGTTTTTT. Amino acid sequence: CASRVPGQGTGELFF.

The DNA for the CDR3 is TGTGCCAGCAGCTTCGACGGCGAGCAGCAGTACTTC. It translates to CASSFDGEQQYF. The chain couples TRBV5-4 to TRBJ2-7, with D hard to call. Germline CDR1 reads SGHNT; CDR2 reads YYREEE (reference sequence). The CDR3 consists of 12 residues. V shed 2 bases and J shed 8 bases, with 11 bases lying between them.

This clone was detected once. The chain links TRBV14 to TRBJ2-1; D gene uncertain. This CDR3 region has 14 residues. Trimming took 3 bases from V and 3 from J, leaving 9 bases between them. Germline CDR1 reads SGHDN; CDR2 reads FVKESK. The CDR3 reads CASSQTWYYNEQFF. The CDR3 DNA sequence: TGTGCCAGCAGCCAGACGTGGTACTACAATGAGCAGTTCTTC.

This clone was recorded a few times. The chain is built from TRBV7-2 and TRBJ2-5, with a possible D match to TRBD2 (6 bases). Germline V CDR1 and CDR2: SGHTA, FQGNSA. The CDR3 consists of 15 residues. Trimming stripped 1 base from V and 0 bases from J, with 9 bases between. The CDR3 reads CASSLVRGNQETQYF. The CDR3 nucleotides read TGTGCCAGCAGCTTAGTTCGGGGGAACCAAGAGACCCAGTACTTC.

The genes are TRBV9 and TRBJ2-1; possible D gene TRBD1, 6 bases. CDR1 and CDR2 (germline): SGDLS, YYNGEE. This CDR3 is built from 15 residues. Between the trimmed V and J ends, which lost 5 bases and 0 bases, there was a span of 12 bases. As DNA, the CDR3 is TGTGCCAGCAGGGCCACAGGGAGCTCCTACAATGAGCAGTTCTTC. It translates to CASRATGSSYNEQFF.

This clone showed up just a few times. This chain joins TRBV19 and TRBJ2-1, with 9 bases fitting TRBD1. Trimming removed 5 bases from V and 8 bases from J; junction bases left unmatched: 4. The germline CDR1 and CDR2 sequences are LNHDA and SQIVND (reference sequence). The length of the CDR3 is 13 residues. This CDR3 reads CASSSNRGHEQFF. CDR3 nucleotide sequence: TGTGCCAGTAGTTCGAACAGGGGGCATGAGCAGTTCTTC.

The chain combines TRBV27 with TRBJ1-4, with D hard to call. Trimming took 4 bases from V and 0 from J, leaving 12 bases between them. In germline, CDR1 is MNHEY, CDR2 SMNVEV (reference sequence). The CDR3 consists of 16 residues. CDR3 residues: CASSSPASSTNEKLFF. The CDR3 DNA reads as TGTGCCAGCAGTTCCCCTGCGTCCTCAACTAATGAAAAACTGTTTTTT.

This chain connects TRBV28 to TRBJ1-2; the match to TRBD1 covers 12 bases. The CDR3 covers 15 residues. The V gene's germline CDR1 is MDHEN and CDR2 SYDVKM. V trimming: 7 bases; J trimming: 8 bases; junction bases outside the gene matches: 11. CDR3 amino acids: CASISPGQGARGYTF. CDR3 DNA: TGTGCCAGCATCAGCCCGGGACAGGGGGCACGGGGCTACACCTTC.

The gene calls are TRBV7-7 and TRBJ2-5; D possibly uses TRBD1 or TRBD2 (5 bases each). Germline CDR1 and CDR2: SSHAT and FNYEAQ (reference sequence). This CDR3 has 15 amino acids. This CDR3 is CASANNPGHQETQYF. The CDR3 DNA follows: TGTGCTAGCGCCAATAACCCGGGGCACCAAGAGACCCAGTACTTC.

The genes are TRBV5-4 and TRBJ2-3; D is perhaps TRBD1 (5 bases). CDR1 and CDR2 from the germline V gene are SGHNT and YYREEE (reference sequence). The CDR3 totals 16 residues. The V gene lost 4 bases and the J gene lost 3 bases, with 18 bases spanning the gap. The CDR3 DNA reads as TGTGCCAGCAGCCCGGCGAGGTCCAGGGCAACAGATACGCAGTATTTT. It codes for CASSPARSRATDTQYF.

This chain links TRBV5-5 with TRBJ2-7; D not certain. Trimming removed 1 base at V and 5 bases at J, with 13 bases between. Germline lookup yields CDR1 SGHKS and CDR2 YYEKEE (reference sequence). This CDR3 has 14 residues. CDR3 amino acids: CASSLSPSINEQYF. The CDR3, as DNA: TGTGCCAGCAGCTTGTCCCCCAGTATCAACGAGCAGTACTTC.

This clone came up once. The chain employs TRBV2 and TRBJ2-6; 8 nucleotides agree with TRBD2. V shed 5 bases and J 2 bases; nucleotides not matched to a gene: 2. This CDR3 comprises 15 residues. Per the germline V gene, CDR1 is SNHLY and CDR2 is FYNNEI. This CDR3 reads CASSPGGAGANVLTF. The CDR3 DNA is TGTGCCAGCAGTCCCGGGGGGGCTGGGGCCAACGTCCTGACTTTC.

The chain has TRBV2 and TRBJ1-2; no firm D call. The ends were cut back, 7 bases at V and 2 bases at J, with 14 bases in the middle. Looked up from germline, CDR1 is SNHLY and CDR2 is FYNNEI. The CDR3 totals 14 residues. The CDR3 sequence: CASTPEWRNYGYTF. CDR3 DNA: TGTGCCAGCACTCCCGAGTGGCGGAACTATGGCTACACCTTC.

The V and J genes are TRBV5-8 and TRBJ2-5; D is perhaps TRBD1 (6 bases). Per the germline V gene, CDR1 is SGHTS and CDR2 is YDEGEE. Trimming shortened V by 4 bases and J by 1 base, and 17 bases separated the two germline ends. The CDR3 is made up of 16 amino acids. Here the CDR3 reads CASSVGSGQLQETQYF. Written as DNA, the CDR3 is TGTGCCAGCAGCGTGGGGTCGGGACAACTCCAAGAGACCCAGTACTTC. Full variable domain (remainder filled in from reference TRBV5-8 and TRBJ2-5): EAGVTQSPTHLIKTRGQQATLRCSPISGHTSVYWYQQALGLGLQFLLWYDEGEERNRGNFPPRFSGRQFPNYSSELNVNALELEDSALYLCASSVGSGQLQETQYFGPGTRLLVL.

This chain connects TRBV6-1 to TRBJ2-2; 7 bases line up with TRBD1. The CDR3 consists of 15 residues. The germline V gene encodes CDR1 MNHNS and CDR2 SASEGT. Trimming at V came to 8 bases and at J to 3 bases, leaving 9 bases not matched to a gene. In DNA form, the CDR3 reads TGTGCCAGCGGGTCCGGGACAGCATACACCGGGGAGCTGTTTTTT. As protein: CASGSGTAYTGELFF.

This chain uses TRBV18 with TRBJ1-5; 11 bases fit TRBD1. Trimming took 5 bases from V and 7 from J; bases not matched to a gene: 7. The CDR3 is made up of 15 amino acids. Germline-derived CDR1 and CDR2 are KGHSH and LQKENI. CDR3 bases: TGTGCCAGCTCAGGGGACAGGGGGACGGGACAGCCCCAGCATTTT. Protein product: CASSGDRGTGQPQHF.

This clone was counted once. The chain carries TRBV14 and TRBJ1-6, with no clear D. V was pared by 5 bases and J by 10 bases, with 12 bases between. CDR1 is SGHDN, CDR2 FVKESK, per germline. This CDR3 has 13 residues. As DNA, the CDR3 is TGTGCCAGCAGCACCATAGGAGGATCACCCCTCCACTTT. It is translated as CASSTIGGSPLHF.

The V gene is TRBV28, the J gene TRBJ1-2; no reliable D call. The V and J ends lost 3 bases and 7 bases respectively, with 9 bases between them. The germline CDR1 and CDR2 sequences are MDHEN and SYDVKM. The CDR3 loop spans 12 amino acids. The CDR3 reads CASSFGWGGYTF. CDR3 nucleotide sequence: TGTGCCAGCAGTTTCGGTTGGGGTGGCTACACCTTC.

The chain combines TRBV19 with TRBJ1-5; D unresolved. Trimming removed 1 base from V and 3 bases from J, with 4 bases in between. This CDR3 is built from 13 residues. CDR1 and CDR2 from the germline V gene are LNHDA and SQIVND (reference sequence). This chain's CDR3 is CASSIVLNQPQHF. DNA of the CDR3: TGTGCCAGTAGTATAGTCCTCAATCAGCCCCAGCATTTT.

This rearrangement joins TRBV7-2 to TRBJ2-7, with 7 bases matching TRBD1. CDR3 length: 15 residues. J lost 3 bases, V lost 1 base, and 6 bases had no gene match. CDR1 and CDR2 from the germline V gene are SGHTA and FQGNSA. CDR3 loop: CASSLDRGVLYEQYF. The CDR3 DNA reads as TGTGCCAGCAGCTTAGACAGGGGAGTCCTCTACGAGCAGTACTTC. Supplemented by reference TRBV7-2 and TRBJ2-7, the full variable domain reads GAGVSQSPSNKVTEKGKDVELRCDPISGHTALYWYRQSLGQGLEFLIYFQGNSAPDKSGLPSDRFSAERTGGSVSTLTIQRTQQEDSAVYLCASSLDRGVLYEQYFGPGTRLTVT.

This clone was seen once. The chain's CDR3 is CASSFYGETEAFF. Here the CDR3 DNA reads TGCGCCAGCAGCTTTTACGGGGAAACTGAAGCTTTCTTT. The chain recombines TRBV5-1 with TRBJ1-1; D unresolved. In germline, CDR1 is SGHRS, CDR2 YFSETQ. The CDR3 has 13 amino acids. Trimming removed 2 bases from V and 5 bases from J, with 10 bases in between. Full variable domain (outside the CDR3, taken from reference TRBV5-1 and TRBJ1-1): KAGVTQTPRYLIKTRGQQVTLSCSPISGHRSVSWYQQTPGQGLQFLFEYFSETQRNKGNFPGRFSGRQFSNSRSEMNVSTLELGDSALYLCASSFYGETEAFFGQGTRLTVV.

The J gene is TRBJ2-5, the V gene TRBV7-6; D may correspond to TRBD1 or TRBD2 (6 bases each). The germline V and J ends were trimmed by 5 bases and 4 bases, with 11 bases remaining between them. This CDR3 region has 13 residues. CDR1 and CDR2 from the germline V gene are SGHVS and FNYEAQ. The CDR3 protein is CASSQEGGETQYF. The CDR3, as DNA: TGTGCCAGCAGCCAAGAGGGGGGAGAGACCCAGTACTTC.

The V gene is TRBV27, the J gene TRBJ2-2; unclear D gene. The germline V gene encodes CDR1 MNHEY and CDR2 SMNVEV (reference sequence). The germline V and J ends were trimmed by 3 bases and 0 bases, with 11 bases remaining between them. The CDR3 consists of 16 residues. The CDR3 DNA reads TGTGCCAGCAGTTTGGGCGGCCCCGCGAACACCGGGGAGCTGTTTTTT. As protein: CASSLGGPANTGELFF.

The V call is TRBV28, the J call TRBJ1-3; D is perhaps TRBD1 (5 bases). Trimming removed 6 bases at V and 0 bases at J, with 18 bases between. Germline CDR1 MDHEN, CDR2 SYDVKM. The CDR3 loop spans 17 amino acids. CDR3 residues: CASRSGGETYSGNTIYF. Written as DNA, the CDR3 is TGTGCCAGCAGGTCGGGGGGGGAAACTTACTCTGGAAACACCATATATTTT. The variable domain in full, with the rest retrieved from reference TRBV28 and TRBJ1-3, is DVKVTQSSRYLVKRTGEKVFLECVQDMDHENMFWYRQDPGLGLRLIYFSYDVKMKEKGDIPEGYSVSREKKERFSLILESASTNQTSMYLCASRSGGETYSGNTIYFGEGSWLTVV.

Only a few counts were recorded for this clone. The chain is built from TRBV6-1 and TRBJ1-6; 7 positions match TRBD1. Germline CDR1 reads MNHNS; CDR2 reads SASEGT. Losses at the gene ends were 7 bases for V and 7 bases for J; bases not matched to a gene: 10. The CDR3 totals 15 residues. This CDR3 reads CASTQSTGKNSPLHF. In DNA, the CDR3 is TGTGCCAGCACCCAATCGACAGGGAAAAATTCACCCCTCCACTTT.

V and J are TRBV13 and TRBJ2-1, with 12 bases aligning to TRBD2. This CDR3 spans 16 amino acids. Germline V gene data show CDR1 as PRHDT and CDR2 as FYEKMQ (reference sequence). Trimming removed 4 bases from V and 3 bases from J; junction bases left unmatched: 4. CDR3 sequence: CASSSLTSGGYNEQFF. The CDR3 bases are TGTGCCAGCAGCTCCCTGACTAGCGGGGGCTACAATGAGCAGTTCTTC.